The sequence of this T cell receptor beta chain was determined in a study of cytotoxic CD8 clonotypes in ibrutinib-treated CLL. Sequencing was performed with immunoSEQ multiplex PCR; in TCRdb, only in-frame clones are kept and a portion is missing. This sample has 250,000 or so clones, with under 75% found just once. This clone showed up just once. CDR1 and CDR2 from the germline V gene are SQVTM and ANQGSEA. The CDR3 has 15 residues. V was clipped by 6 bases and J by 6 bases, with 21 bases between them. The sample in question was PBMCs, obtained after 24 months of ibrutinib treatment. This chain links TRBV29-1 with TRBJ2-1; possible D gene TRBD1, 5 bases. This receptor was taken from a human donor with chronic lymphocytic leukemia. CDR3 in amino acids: CSVLIGARSINEQFF. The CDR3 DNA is TGCAGCGTACTAATTGGGGCCCGCTCCATCAATGAGCAGTTCTTC.